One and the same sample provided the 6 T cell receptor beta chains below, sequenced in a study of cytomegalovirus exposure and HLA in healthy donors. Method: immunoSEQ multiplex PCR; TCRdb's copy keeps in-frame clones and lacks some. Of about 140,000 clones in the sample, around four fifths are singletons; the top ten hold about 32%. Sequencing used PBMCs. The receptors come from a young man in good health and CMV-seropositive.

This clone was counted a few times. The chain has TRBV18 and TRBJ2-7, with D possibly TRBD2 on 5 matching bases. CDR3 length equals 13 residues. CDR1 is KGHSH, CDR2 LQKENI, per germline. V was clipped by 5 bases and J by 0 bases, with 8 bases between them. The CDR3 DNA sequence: TGTGCCAGCTCAGGACTGGTCTCCTACGAGCAGTACTTC. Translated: CASSGLVSYEQYF. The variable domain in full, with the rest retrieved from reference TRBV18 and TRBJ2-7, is NAGVMQNPRHLVRRRGQEARLRCSPMKGHSHVYWYRQLPEEGLKFMVYLQKENIIDESGMPKERFSAEFPKEGPSILRIQQVVRGDSAAYFCASSGLVSYEQYFGPGTRLTVT.

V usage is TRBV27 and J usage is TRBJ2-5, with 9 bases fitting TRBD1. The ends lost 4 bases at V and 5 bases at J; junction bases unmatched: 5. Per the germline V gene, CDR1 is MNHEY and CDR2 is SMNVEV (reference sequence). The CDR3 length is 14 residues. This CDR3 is CASSYRGRDETQYF. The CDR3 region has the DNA TGTGCCAGCAGTTACAGGGGGCGGGACGAGACCCAGTACTTC.

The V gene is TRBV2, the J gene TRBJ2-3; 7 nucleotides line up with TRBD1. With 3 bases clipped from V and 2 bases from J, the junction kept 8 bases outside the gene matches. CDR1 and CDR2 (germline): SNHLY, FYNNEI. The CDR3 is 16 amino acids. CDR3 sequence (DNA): TGTGCCAGCAGTGATGATGGGGACAGAAACACAGATACGCAGTATTTT. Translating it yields CASSDDGDRNTDTQYF.

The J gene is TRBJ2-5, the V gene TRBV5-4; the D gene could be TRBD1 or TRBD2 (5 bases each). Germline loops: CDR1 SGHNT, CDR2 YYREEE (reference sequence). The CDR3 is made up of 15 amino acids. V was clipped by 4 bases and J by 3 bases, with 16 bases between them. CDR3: CASSMGPGGEETQYF. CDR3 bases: TGTGCCAGCAGCATGGGACCCGGAGGTGAAGAGACCCAGTACTTC.

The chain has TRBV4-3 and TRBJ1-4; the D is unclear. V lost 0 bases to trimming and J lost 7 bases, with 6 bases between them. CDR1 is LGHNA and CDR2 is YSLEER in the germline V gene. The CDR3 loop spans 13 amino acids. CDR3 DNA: TGCGCCAGCAGCCAAGATGGCGGTGAAAAACTGTTTTTT. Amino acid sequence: CASSQDGGEKLFF.

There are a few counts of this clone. The CDR3 here is CASSPSPGQGTYGYTF. Here the CDR3 DNA reads TGTGCCAGCAGCCCCTCGCCGGGACAGGGGACCTATGGCTACACCTTC. The rearrangement links TRBV9 to TRBJ1-2; 10 bases are shared with TRBD1. After removal of 4 bases from V and 4 bases from J, the junction contained 10 bases not matched to a gene. The CDR3 is 16 residues long. CDR1 and CDR2 (germline): SGDLS, YYNGEE.